This T cell receptor beta chain was recovered during a study of OX40 agonist ivuxolimab in advanced cancers. Study overall: Those treated in dose escalation had hepatocellular carcinoma, melanoma, renal cell cancer or head and neck cancer. Study findings and constraints: The mean number of expanded clones was higher in CD8+ T cells than in CD4+. Determination of antigen specificity was not performed for the expanded peripheral T cells. At 0.1 to 3.0 mg/kg and by week 6, clonal expansion occurred in CD4+ and CD8+ blood T cells.

Turning to this clone: Antigen: not known.

The germline gives CDR1 LGHNA, CDR2 YSLEER. The V and J ends lost 1 base and 4 bases respectively, with 5 bases between them. The CDR3 consists of 14 residues. Sequencing used immunoSEQ multiplex PCR; TCRdb keeps in-frame clones, though not all of them. The sample holds some 60,000 clones, 84% seen once. This receptor was taken from an adult with an advanced solid tumor such as melanoma, head and neck, liver or kidney cancer. This specimen consisted of CD4+ or CD8+ T cells sorted from blood, obtained in a trial of the OX40 agonist ivuxolimab. The gene calls are TRBV4-3 and TRBJ2-6; D uncertain. CDR3 in amino acids: CASSQARGANVLTF. In nucleotides, the CDR3 is TGCGCCAGCAGCCAAGCGCGGGGGGCCAACGTCCTGACTTTC.